This T cell receptor beta chain was found in a study of T cell responses to AZD1222 COVID-19 vaccine. In the study overall: Doses given second, at about 4 or about 12 weeks, were pooled.

Study-level points and caveats: Spike as a whole was targeted by vaccine-associated CD4 TCRs, dominant at 160-218 and 743-854. After the peak T cell response, and only then, were repertoires sampled.

A word on this clone: Its target is not known.

Sequenced by immunoSEQ multiplex PCR; TCRdb stores in-frame clones only, minus some. The sample lists 72,000 or so clones, 90% seen once, with 4.2% in the top ten. This CDR3 has 15 amino acids. V lost 4 bases and J lost 7; bases outside the gene matches: 6. Per germline, CDR1 SGHVS and CDR2 FNYEAQ. The rearrangement joins TRBV7-6 to TRBJ2-2, with 10 positions matching TRBD2. The material was peripheral blood, obtained on day 0 of AZD1222 vaccination. The receptor comes from an adult in good health. The CDR3 reads CASSYEREGYGELFF. The DNA of the CDR3 is TGTGCCAGCAGCTATGAGCGGGAGGGCTACGGGGAGCTGTTTTTT.